The 25 T cell receptor beta chains presented below share a single source sample, sequenced in a study of molecular identifiers for immune sequencing clone quantification. TCRdb used MiXCR to reprocess the PCR reads, holding one entry per CDR3 protein. The repertoire holds around 480,000 distinct CDR3 sequences, with around 23% as singletons. The sample comprised naive CD8+ T cells from blood, with Jurkat cell RNA spiked in. Regarding subset: FACS-sorted CD8+CD4-CCR7+CD45RA+ naive T cells. Every receptor here comes from a human donor in good health. Some libraries in this study had Jurkat cell RNA spiked in.

The sample holds a few counts of this clonotype. The CDR3 DNA is TGTGCCTGGAGTGTAGTTAGTATAACCTACGAGCAGTACTTC. Translating it yields CAWSVVSITYEQYF. The chain joins TRBV30 to TRBJ2-7; D remains ambiguous. V was cut by 0 bases and J by 2 bases, with 11 bases left in between. The CDR3 extends over 14 amino acids. Germline CDR1 reads GTSNPN; CDR2 reads SVGIG (reference sequence).

This clonotype was detected only a few times. V usage is TRBV7-9 and J usage is TRBJ2-3; tentative D call: TRBD2 (5 bases). The CDR3 runs 15 residues. Germline V lookup: CDR1 SEHNR, CDR2 FQNEAQ (reference sequence). Trimming took off 8 bases at V and 0 bases at J, with 15 bases between the two ends. CDR3 sequence reads: CASRNGSFSTDTQYF. CDR3 nucleotide sequence: TGTGCCAGCCGCAATGGGAGTTTTAGCACAGATACGCAGTATTTT.

This clonotype was counted ten times or more. V usage is TRBV10-2 and J usage is TRBJ1-1; D is unclear. Germline V gives CDR1 WSHSY, CDR2 SAAADI. This CDR3 has 16 amino acids. Trimming removed 6 bases at V and 2 bases at J, with 19 bases between. The CDR3 coding sequence is TGCGCCAGCAGGATAGCTTCAAGAGGGTTAAACACTGAAGCTTTCTTT. It codes for CASRIASRGLNTEAFF.

CDR3 in amino acids: CATSWATSSDTQYF. The CDR3 coding sequence is TGTGCCACCTCCTGGGCTACTAGCTCAGATACGCAGTATTTT. This chain uses TRBV15 with TRBJ2-3, with D maybe TRBD2 (6 bases). In germline, CDR1 is LNHNV, CDR2 YYDKDF (reference sequence). With 8 bases removed from V and 4 bases from J, the gap between germline ends came to 16 bases. This CDR3 region has 14 residues.

As to this clonotype: A much larger clone sits a single nucleotide away, making a read error possible. The chain combines TRBV12-3 or TRBV12-4 with TRBJ2-3, with D possibly being TRBD2 (7 bases). The CDR3 length is 15 residues. The CDR3 DNA sequence: TGTGCCAGCAGGGGTTTCGCGGGGGACACAGGTACGCAGTATTTT. This gives the protein CASRGFAGDTGTQYF.

Notes on this clonotype: Without the conserved terminal phenylalanine or tryptophan, this CDR3 likely stems from a read error. The chain couples TRBV6-2 or TRBV6-3 to TRBJ1-5; TRBD1 is a possible D gene (6 bases). The CDR3 has 16 residues. Looked up from germline, CDR1 is MNHEY and CDR2 is SVGEGT. V lost 2 bases and J lost 8, with 19 bases in between. CDR3 DNA sequence: TGTGCCAGCAGTTACCTTCCAGGGGCCACGATCAAGCCCCAGCATTCT. It specifies CASSYLPGATIKPQHS.

A few counts support this clonotype. The genes are TRBV12-3 or TRBV12-4 and TRBJ1-5; 11 nucleotides match TRBD1. The CDR3 spans 18 residues. The trim removed 2 bases at V and 6 bases at J, leaving 12 bases unmatched. Here the CDR3 reads CASSLYPTPGTGGQPQHF. The CDR3 region has the DNA TGTGCCAGCAGTTTATATCCCACCCCCGGGACAGGGGGTCAGCCCCAGCATTTT.

V usage is TRBV2 and J usage is TRBJ1-1; D is unresolved. V lost 7 bases to trimming and J lost 5 bases, with 17 bases between them. The CDR3 is 14 amino acids. The germline V gene has CDR1 SNHLY and CDR2 FYNNEI. The CDR3 sequence: CASNLGGYGTEAFF. The CDR3 region has the DNA TGTGCCAGCAATCTTGGAGGGTATGGAACTGAAGCTTTCTTT.

Details on this clonotype: Just one base apart from a much larger clone, this may be a read error. This chain joins TRBV5-1 and TRBJ2-2, with D possibly being TRBD2 (6 bases). CDR3 length equals 16 residues. The germline V gene has CDR1 SGHRS and CDR2 YFSETQ. The germline V and J ends were trimmed by 9 bases and 4 bases, with 22 bases remaining between them. CDR3 residues: CATWEGGTYSTGELFF. In nucleotides, the CDR3 is TGCGCCACTTGGGAAGGAGGGACCTATAGCACCGGGGAGCTGTTTTTT.

This chain connects TRBV9 to TRBJ1-1; D not certain. The V end was cut by 3 bases, the J end by 0 bases, with 6 bases between. The germline V gene has CDR1 SGDLS and CDR2 YYNGEE. The CDR3 extends over 13 amino acids. DNA of the CDR3: TGTGCCAGCAGCGAGTGGTTGAACACTGAAGCTTTCTTT. Protein sequence: CASSEWLNTEAFF. Filled out from reference TRBV9 and TRBJ1-1, the complete variable domain reads DSGVTQTPKHLITATGQRVTLRCSPRSGDLSVYWYQQSLDQGLQFLIQYYNGEERAKGNILERFSAQQFPDLHSELNLSSLELGDSALYFCASSEWLNTEAFFGQGTRLTVV.

There are a few counts of this clonotype. The rearrangement uses TRBV20-1 and TRBJ2-7; tentatively, D is TRBD2 (6 bases). Germline V gene sequence: CDR1 DFQATT, CDR2 SNEGSKA (reference sequence). CDR3 size: 15 residues. With 0 bases removed from V and 2 bases from J, the gap between germline ends came to 14 bases. CDR3 sequence (DNA): TGCAGTGCTAGAGAGGTAGGCGGGATTACCTACGAGCAGTACTTC. Its translation: CSAREVGGITYEQYF.

This clonotype appeared once. The junction and the germline gene differ at one end; a read error may be behind it. The genes are TRBV11-2 and TRBJ2-3; the match to TRBD2 covers 11 bases. From germline, CDR1 is SGHAT and CDR2 FQNNGV. The CDR3 runs 16 residues. DNA for the CDR3: TGTGCCCGCAGCCATCGAGCTAGCGGGGGGACAGATACGCAGTTTTTT. This encodes CARSHRASGGTDTQFF.

This clonotype was counted a few times. J is TRBJ2-4 and V is TRBV12-3 or TRBV12-4; TRBD2 might be the D (5 bases). Trimming left V 1 base short and J 11 bases short, with 15 bases between. This CDR3 comprises 14 residues. CDR3 protein: CASSLVSEEGVQYF. The CDR3 DNA reads TGTGCCAGCAGTTTAGTTAGCGAAGAGGGCGTTCAGTACTTC.

At least ten counts were recorded for this clonotype. The V call is TRBV7-9, the J call TRBJ2-4; 7 bases fit TRBD1. The CDR3 is 14 residues long. CDR1 is SEHNR, CDR2 FQNEAQ, per germline (reference sequence). V was clipped by 5 bases and J by 9 bases; unmatched bases: 10. CDR3 region: CASSPRQGASIQYF. The CDR3 bases are TGTGCCAGCAGCCCCCGACAGGGCGCGAGCATTCAGTACTTC.

The chain couples TRBV12-3 or TRBV12-4 to TRBJ2-2; unclear D gene. V lost 1 base to trimming and J lost 7 bases, with 13 bases between them. The CDR3 is 15 residues long. The CDR3 DNA sequence: TGTGCCAGCAGTTTAGTGGGAACCCTCGACGGGGAGCTGTTTTTT. Its protein is CASSLVGTLDGELFF.

About this clonotype itself: A much larger clone lies a single base off, so this may be a read error. The CDR3 protein is CASSYNARGVAQYF. The CDR3 DNA reads TGTGCCAGCAGTTACAACGCCCGGGGAGTTGCGCAGTACTTC. The chain couples TRBV6-5 to TRBJ2-7, with D possibly being TRBD2 (5 bases). Per germline, CDR1 MNHEY and CDR2 SVGAGI. Trimming removed 2 bases at V and 9 bases at J, with 17 bases between. The CDR3 has 14 amino acids.

The chain recombines TRBV6-2 or TRBV6-3 with TRBJ2-1; D could derive from TRBD1 or TRBD2 (6 bases each). V was clipped by 9 bases and J by 4 bases, with 10 bases between them. From germline, CDR1 is MNHEY and CDR2 SVGEGT. The CDR3 covers 12 residues. The CDR3 coding sequence is TGTGCCAGTAGGGGGGATTACAATGAGCAGTTCTTC. This translates into CASRGDYNEQFF.

This clonotype showed up many times. V is TRBV27 and J is TRBJ1-4; a weak D match, TRBD1 (5 bases). Trimming took 5 bases from V and 8 from J, leaving 9 bases between them. The CDR3 runs 12 residues. From germline, CDR1 is MNHEY and CDR2 SMNVEV (reference sequence). The CDR3 DNA follows: TGTGCCAGCAGTCCACCAGGGGAAAAACTGTTTTTT. This translates into CASSPPGEKLFF.

To note about this clonotype: A much larger clone sits a single nucleotide away, making a read error possible. V gene TRBV7-8 combines with J gene TRBJ2-3; 8 nucleotides line up with TRBD2. In germline, CDR1 is SGHVS, CDR2 FQNEAQ. This CDR3 region has 17 residues. The DNA of the CDR3 is TGTGCCAGCAGCTTAGAGATTGGACTAGCCCTCACAGCTACGCAGTATTTT. It translates to CASSLEIGLALTATQYF.

This clonotype was counted a few times. The chain carries TRBV7-3 and TRBJ2-1, with 12 bases identical to TRBD2. This CDR3 is 16 amino acids long. Germline V CDR1 and CDR2: SGHTA, FQGTGA. With 5 bases clipped from V and 10 bases from J, the junction kept 12 bases outside the gene matches. CDR3 amino acids: CASSPGLAGPIGEQFF. CDR3 coding DNA: TGTGCCAGCAGCCCCGGACTAGCGGGACCCATCGGAGAGCAGTTCTTC.

This clonotype was picked up a small number of times. The CDR3 sequence: CASSSLQTSGRAGEQFF. The CDR3 region has the DNA TGTGCCAGCAGTTCCCTCCAGACTAGCGGGAGAGCCGGTGAGCAGTTCTTC. The J gene is TRBJ2-1, the V gene TRBV27, with 12 nucleotides matching TRBD2. The CDR3 has 17 residues. Trimming at V came to 4 bases and at J to 9 bases, leaving 13 bases not matched to a gene. Germline loops: CDR1 MNHEY, CDR2 SMNVEV (reference sequence).

This clonotype was counted many times. J is TRBJ2-7 and V is TRBV7-9; the match to TRBD2 covers 7 bases. Germline loops: CDR1 SEHNR, CDR2 FQNEAQ (reference sequence). The V gene end was trimmed by 5 bases and the J gene end by 3 bases; junction bases not matched to a gene: 10. The CDR3 runs to 15 residues. CDR3: CASSPLSGGGYEQYF. CDR3 in DNA: TGTGCCAGCAGCCCCCTGTCCGGCGGGGGCTACGAGCAGTACTTC. Filled out from reference TRBV7-9 and TRBJ2-7, the complete variable domain reads DTGVSQNPRHKITKRGQNVTFRCDPISEHNRLYWYRQTLGQGPEFLTYFQNEAQLEKSRLLSDRFSAERPKGSFSTLEIQRTEQGDSAMYLCASSPLSGGGYEQYFGPGTRLTVT.

In this sample, this clonotype turned up a few times. The chain links TRBV7-9 to TRBJ2-1; 11 positions match TRBD2. The V gene end was trimmed by 5 bases and the J gene end by 7 bases; junction bases not matched to a gene: 7. CDR1 and CDR2 from the germline V gene are SEHNR and FQNEAQ (reference sequence). CDR3 length: 15 residues. The CDR3 nucleotides are TGTGCCAGCAGCGATGGGACTAGCGGAGGGAATGAGCAGTTCTTC. As protein: CASSDGTSGGNEQFF.

This clonotype has a handful of counts. J is TRBJ1-3 and V is TRBV6-5; 10 bases are a match to TRBD1. Per the germline V gene, CDR1 is MNHEY and CDR2 is SVGAGI. The J segment lost 3 bases and the V segment lost 8 bases, leaving 4 bases of the junction unmatched. The CDR3 has 14 amino acids. The CDR3 protein is CASGGTGVGNTIYF. Here the CDR3 DNA reads TGTGCCAGCGGAGGGACAGGGGTTGGAAACACCATATATTTT.

This rearrangement joins TRBV19 to TRBJ1-5; D remains unclear. Trimming took off 3 bases at V and 2 bases at J, with 8 bases between the two ends. CDR3 length equals 14 residues. Germline V gives CDR1 LNHDA, CDR2 SQIVND (reference sequence). The DNA of the CDR3 is TGTGCCAGTAGTATTTATGGGGGCAATCAGCCCCAGCATTTT. It specifies CASSIYGGNQPQHF.